This T cell receptor beta chain emerged from a study of T cells in localized non-small cell lung cancer. A few counts support this clone. What it binds is not known. This CDR3 is 15 amino acids long. The V and J ends lost 6 bases and 1 base respectively, with 12 bases between them. Germline V gene lookup returns CDR1 SGHAT and CDR2 FQNNGV. This table comes from immunoSEQ multiplex PCR, and its TCRdb copy is limited to in-frame clones, with some not included. In the table there are about 21,000 clones, roughly 83% of which are singletons. Study findings and constraints: Patients showing higher blood T cell density tended to see longer overall survival. A median about 62 of the top 100 tumor clones appeared in adjacent lung.

The sequencing used peripheral blood, collected before any cancer treatment. The chain has TRBV11-2 and TRBJ2-2; D may be TRBD2 (5 bases). The receptor was isolated from a man aged 35-75 years with stage I lung adenocarcinoma. The CDR3 nucleotides are TGTGCCAGCAGGACCGTCCGGGGGAACACCGGGGAGCTGTTTTTT. The encoded protein is CASRTVRGNTGELFF.